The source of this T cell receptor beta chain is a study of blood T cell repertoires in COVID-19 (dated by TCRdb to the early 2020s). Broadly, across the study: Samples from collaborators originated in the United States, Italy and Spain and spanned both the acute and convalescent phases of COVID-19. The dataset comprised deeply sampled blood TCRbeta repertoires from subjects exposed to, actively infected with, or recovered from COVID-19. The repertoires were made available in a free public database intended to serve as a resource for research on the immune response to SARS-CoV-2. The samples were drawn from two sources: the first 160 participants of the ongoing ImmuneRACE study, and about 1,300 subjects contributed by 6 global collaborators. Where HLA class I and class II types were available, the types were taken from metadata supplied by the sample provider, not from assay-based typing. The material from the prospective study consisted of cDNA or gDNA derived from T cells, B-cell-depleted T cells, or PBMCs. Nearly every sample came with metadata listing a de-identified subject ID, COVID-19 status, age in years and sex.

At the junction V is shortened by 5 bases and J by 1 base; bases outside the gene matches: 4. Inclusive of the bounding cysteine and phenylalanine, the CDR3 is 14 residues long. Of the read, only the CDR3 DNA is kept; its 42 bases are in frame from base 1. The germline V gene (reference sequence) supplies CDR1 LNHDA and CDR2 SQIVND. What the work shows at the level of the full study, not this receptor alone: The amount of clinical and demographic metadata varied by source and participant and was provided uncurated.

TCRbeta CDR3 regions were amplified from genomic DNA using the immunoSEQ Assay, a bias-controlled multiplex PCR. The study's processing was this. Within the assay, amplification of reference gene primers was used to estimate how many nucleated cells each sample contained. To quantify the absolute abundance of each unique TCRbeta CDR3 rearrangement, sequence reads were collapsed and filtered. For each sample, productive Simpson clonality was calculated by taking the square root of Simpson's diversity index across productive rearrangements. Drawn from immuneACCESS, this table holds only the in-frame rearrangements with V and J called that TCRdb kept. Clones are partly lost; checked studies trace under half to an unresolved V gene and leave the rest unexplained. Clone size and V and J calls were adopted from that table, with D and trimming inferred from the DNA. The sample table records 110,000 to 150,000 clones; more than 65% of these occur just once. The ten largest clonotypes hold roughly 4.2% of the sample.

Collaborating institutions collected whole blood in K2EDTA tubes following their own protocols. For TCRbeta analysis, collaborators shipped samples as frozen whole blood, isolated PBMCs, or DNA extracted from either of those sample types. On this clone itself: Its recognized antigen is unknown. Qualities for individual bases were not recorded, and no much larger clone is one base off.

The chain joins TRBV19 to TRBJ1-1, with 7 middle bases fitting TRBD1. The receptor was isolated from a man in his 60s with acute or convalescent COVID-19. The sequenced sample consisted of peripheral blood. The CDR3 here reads CASSWTGWNTEAFF. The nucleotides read TGTGCCAGTAGTTGGACAGGATGGAACACTGAAGCTTTCTTT.